Listed here is a single T cell receptor (beta chain). This record belongs to a study of blood T cell repertoires in COVID-19. At the level of the study: Spain, Italy and the United States supplied samples that represented acute and convalescent COVID-19. T cells, B-cell-depleted T cells, or PBMCs supplied cDNA or gDNA.

The CDR3 is 13 amino acids. The V end lost 3 bases, the J end lost 6 bases, and 9 bases lay between the germline ends. CDR1 LNHDA and CDR2 SQIVND come from the germline V gene (reference sequence). Methods used by the authors: By means of reference gene primer amplification, nucleated cell counts were estimated. Clones were sequenced by immunoSEQ multiplex PCR, and TCRdb holds only the in-frame ones, with some missing. V and J calls and clone size come straight from that table; D and trimming were deduced from the DNA. Found here are more than 200,000 clones, around 81% of them singletons; the top ten hold approximately 4.4%.

Sequencing was performed on peripheral blood. The rearrangement uses TRBV19 and TRBJ2-4; no clear D. The receptor was derived from a man between 45 and 60 years old with active or convalescent COVID-19. The CDR3 bases are TGTGCCAGTAGTATTGGCCCAAGAAACATTCAGTACTTC. It encodes CASSIGPRNIQYF.